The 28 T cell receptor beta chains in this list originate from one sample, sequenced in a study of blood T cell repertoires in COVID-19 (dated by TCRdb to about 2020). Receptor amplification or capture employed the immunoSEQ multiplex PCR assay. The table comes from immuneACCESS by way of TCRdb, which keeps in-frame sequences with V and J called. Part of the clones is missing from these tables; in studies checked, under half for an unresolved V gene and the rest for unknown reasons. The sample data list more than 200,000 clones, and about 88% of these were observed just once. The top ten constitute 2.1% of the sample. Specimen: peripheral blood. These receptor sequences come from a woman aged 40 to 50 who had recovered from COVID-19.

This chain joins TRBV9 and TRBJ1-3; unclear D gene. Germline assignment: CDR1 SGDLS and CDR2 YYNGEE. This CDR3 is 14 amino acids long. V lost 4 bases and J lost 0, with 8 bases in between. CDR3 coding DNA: TGTGCCAGCAGCCAGGAGGACTCTGGAAACACCATATATTTT. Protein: CASSQEDSGNTIYF.

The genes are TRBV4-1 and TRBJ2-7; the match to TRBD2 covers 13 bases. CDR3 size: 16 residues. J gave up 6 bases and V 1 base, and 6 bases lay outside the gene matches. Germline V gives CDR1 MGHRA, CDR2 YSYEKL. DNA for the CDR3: TGCGCCAGCAGCCAAGGCGGACTAGCGGGAGCTGCCGAGCAGTACTTC. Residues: CASSQGGLAGAAEQYF.

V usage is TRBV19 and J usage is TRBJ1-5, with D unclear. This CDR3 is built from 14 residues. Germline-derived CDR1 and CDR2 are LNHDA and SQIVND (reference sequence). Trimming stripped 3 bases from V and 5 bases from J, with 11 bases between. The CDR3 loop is CASSITGSDQPQHF. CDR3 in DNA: TGTGCCAGTAGTATTACCGGGAGCGATCAGCCCCAGCATTTT.

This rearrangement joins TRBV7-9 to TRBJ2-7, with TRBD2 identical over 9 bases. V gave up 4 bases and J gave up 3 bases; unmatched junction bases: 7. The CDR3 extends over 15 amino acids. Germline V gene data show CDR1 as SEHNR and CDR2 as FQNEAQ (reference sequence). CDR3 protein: CASSSTGTSSYEQYF. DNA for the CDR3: TGTGCCAGCAGCTCAACCGGGACTAGCAGCTACGAGCAGTACTTC.

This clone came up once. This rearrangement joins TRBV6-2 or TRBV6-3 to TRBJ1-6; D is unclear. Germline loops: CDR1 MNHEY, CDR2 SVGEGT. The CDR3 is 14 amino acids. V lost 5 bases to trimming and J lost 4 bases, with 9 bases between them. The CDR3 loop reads CASSQQFYNSPLHF. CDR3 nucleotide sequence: TGTGCCAGCAGTCAACAGTTTTATAATTCACCCCTCCACTTT.

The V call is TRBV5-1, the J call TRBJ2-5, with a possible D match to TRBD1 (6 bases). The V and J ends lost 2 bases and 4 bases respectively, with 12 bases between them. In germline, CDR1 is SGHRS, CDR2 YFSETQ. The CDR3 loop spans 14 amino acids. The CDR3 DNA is TGCGCCAGCAGCTTCAGGGGTTCGGGAGAGACCCAGTACTTC. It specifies CASSFRGSGETQYF. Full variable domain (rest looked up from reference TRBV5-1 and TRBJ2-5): KAGVTQTPRYLIKTRGQQVTLSCSPISGHRSVSWYQQTPGQGLQFLFEYFSETQRNKGNFPGRFSGRQFSNSRSEMNVSTLELGDSALYLCASSFRGSGETQYFGPGTRLLVL.

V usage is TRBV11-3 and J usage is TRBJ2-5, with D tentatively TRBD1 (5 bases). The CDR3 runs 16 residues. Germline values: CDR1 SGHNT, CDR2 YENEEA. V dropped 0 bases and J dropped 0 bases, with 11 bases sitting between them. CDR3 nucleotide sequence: TGTGCCAGCAGCTTAGATTGGGGCTTGTACCAAGAGACCCAGTACTTC. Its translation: CASSLDWGLYQETQYF.

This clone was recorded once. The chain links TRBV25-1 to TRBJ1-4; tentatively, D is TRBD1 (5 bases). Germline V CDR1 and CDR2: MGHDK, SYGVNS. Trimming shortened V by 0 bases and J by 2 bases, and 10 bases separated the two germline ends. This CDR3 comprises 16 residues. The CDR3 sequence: CASSEYTGGTNEKLFF. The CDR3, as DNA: TGTGCCAGCAGTGAATATACTGGGGGGACTAATGAAAAACTGTTTTTT.

The CDR3 loop is CASGLLQANQPQHF. The CDR3 nucleotides are TGTGCTAGTGGTTTGTTACAGGCCAATCAGCCCCAGCATTTT. This chain connects TRBV12-5 to TRBJ1-5; TRBD1 might be the D (5 bases). V was pared by 2 bases and J by 3 bases, with 8 bases between. This CDR3 has 14 residues. Germline V gives CDR1 LGHNT, CDR2 FRNRAP. Full variable domain (rest looked up from reference TRBV12-5 and TRBJ1-5): DARVTQTPRHKVTEMGQEVTMRCQPILGHNTVFWYRQTMMQGLELLAYFRNRAPLDDSGMPKDRFSAEMPDATLATLKIQPSEPRDSAVYFCASGLLQANQPQHFGDGTRLSIL.

The CDR3 nucleotides read TGTGCCAGCGGAGGGGGAGGGGGCCAAGAGACCCAGTACTTC. Protein: CASGGGGGQETQYF. The chain uses TRBV9 and TRBJ2-5; perhaps TRBD2 as D (7 bases). The V end was cut by 7 bases, the J end by 1 base, with 14 bases between. Germline assignment: CDR1 SGDLS and CDR2 YYNGEE. This CDR3 has 14 residues. Supplemented by reference TRBV9 and TRBJ2-5, the full variable domain reads DSGVTQTPKHLITATGQRVTLRCSPRSGDLSVYWYQQSLDQGLQFLIQYYNGEERAKGNILERFSAQQFPDLHSELNLSSLELGDSALYFCASGGGGGQETQYFGPGTRLLVL.

CDR3 nucleotides: TGTGCCAGCAGCTTGCCCAGTAAGTATGAGCAGTTCTTC. Translating it yields CASSLPSKYEQFF. This rearrangement joins TRBV7-2 to TRBJ2-1; no reliable D call. V lost 3 bases to trimming and J lost 8 bases, with 11 bases between them. The germline CDR1 and CDR2 sequences are SGHTA and FQGNSA. CDR3 size: 13 residues.

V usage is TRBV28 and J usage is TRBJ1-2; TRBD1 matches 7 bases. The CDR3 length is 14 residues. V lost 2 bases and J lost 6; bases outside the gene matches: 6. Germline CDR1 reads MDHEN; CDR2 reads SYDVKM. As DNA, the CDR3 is TGTGCCAGCAGTTTACTACACAGGGGTCATGGCTACACCTTC. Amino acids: CASSLLHRGHGYTF.

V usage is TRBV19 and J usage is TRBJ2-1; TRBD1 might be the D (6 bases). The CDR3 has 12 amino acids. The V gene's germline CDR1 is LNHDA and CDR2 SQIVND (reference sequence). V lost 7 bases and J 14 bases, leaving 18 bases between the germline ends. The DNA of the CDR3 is TGTGCCAGTACTCTTACAGGGAGCCGTAAGTTCTTC. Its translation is CASTLTGSRKFF.

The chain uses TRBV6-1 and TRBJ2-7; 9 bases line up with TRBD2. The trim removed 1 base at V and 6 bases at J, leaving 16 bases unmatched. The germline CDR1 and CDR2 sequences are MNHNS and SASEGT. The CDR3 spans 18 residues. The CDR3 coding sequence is TGTGCCAGCAGTGAAGTGTCTAGCGGGATGGTGGGACCCTCCGAGCAGTACTTC. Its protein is CASSEVSSGMVGPSEQYF.

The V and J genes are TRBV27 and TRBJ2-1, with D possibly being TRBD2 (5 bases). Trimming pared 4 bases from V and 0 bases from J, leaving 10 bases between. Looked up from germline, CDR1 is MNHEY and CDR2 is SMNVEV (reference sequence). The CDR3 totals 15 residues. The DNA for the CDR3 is TGTGCCAGCAGTTCGACTGGGAGCTCCTACAATGAGCAGTTCTTC. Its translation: CASSSTGSSYNEQFF.

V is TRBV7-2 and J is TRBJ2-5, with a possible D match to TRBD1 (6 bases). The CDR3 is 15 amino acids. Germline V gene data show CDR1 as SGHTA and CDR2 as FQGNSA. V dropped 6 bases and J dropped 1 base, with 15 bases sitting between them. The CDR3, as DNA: TGTGCCAGCAGAGTACAGGGAAATCTCCAAGAGACCCAGTACTTC. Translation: CASRVQGNLQETQYF.

The CDR3: CASSLDRGSETGELFF. CDR3 nucleotide sequence: TGCGCCAGCAGCTTGGACAGGGGATCGGAAACCGGGGAGCTGTTTTTT. This rearrangement joins TRBV5-1 to TRBJ2-2; TRBD1 matches at 7 bases. Germline V gene sequence: CDR1 SGHRS, CDR2 YFSETQ. The CDR3 sequence is 16 residues long. V lost 0 bases and J lost 5; bases outside the gene matches: 7.

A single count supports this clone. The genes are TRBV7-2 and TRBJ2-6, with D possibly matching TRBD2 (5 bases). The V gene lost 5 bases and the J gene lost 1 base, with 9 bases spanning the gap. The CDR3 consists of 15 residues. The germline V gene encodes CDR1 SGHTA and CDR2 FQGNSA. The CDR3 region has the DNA TGTGCCAGCAGCCCACGCGGGTCTGGGGCCAACGTCCTGACTTTC. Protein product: CASSPRGSGANVLTF.

The CDR3 reads CASSETGRGYEQYF. CDR3 nucleotides: TGTGCCAGCAGTGAAACCGGCAGGGGATACGAGCAGTACTTC. This rearrangement joins TRBV6-1 to TRBJ2-7; perhaps TRBD1 as D (6 bases). Germline V CDR1 and CDR2: MNHNS, SASEGT. The CDR3 loop spans 14 amino acids. V gave up 2 bases and J gave up 4 bases, with 12 bases separating them.

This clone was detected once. The CDR3 reads CASSVGRGTGELFF. CDR3 DNA: TGTGCCAGCAGCGTAGGACGGGGGACCGGGGAGCTGTTTTTT. This sequence joins TRBV9 and TRBJ2-2; D is possibly TRBD2 (6 bases). Germline-derived CDR1 and CDR2 are SGDLS and YYNGEE. The CDR3 runs to 14 residues. V dropped 0 bases and J dropped 5 bases, with 8 bases sitting between them.

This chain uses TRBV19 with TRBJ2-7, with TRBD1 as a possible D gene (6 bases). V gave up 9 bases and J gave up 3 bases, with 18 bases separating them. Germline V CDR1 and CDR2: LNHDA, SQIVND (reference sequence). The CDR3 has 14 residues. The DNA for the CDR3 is TGTGCCAGCAGTGACAGGCTGGAAAGCTACGAGCAGTACTTC. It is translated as CASSDRLESYEQYF.

CDR3 region: CASSRTGGDEKLFF. CDR3 nucleotides: TGTGCCAGCTCACGAACAGGGGGGGACGAAAAACTGTTTTTT. V gene TRBV18 combines with J gene TRBJ1-4; 8 bases map to TRBD1. The CDR3 extends over 14 amino acids. The trim removed 4 bases at V and 8 bases at J, leaving 6 bases unmatched. Germline V gene data show CDR1 as KGHSH and CDR2 as LQKENI. Combining the CDR3 with reference TRBV18 and TRBJ1-4 gives the whole variable domain NAGVMQNPRHLVRRRGQEARLRCSPMKGHSHVYWYRQLPEEGLKFMVYLQKENIIDESGMPKERFSAEFPKEGPSILRIQQVVRGDSAAYFCASSRTGGDEKLFFGSGTQLSVL.

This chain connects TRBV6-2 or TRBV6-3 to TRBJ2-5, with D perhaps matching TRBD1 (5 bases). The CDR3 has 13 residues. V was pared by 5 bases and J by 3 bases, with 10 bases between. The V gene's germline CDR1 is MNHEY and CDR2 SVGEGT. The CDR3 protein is CASSHDSKETQYF. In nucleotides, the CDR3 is TGTGCCAGCAGTCATGACAGCAAAGAGACCCAGTACTTC.

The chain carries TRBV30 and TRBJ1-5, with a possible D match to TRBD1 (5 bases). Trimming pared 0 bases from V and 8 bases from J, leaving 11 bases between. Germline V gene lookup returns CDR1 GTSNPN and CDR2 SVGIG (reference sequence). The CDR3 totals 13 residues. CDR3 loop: CAWSVGASKPQHF. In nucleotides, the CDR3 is TGTGCCTGGAGTGTTGGGGCGAGTAAGCCCCAGCATTTT.

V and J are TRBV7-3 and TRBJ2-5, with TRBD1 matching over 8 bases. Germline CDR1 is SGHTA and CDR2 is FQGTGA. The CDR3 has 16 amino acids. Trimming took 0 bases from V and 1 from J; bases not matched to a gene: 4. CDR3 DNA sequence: TGTGCCAGCAGCTTAACCGGGACAGGCTTCCAAGAGACCCAGTACTTC. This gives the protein CASSLTGTGFQETQYF.

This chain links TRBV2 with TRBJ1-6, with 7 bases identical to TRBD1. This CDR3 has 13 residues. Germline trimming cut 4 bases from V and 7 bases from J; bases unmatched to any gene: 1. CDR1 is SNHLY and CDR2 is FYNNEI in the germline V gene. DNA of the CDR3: TGTGCCAGCAGTGGACAGGGAAATTCACCCCTCCACTTT. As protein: CASSGQGNSPLHF.

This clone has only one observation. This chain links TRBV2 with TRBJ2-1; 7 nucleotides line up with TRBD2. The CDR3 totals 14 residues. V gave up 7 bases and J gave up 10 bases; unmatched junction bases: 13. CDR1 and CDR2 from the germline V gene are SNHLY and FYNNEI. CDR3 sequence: CASTAGGGPGEQFF. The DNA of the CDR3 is TGTGCCAGCACCGCTGGGGGAGGGCCAGGAGAGCAGTTCTTC.

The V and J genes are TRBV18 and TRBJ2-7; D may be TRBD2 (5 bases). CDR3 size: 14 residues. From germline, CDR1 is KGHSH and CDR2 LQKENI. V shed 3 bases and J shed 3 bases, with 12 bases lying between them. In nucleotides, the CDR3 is TGTGCCAGCTCACCGGTGTCCGACTACTACGAGCAGTACTTC. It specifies CASSPVSDYYEQYF.